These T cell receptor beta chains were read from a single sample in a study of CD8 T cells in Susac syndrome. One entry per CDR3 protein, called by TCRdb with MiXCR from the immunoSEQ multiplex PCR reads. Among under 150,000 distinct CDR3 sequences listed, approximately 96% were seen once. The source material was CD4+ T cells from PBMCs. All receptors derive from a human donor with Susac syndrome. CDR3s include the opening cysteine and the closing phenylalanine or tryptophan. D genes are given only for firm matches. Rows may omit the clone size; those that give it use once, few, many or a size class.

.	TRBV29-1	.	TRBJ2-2	TGCAGCGTTGGAGAAAACACCGGGGAGCTGTTTTTT	CSVGENTGELFF
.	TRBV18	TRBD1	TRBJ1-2	TGTGCCAGCTCACCGGACAGGCTTAATGGCTACACCTTC	CASSPDRLNGYTF
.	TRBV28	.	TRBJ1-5	TGTGCCAGCACTCTCATCGGCGGTCAGCCCCAGCATTTT	CASTLIGGQPQHF
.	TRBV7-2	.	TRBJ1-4	TGTGCCAGCAGCTTGAACGGGGGTCTCGGTGAAAAACTGTTTTTT	CASSLNGGLGEKLFF
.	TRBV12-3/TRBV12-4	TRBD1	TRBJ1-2	TGTGCCAGCAGTTCGGACAGGAAGTTCTATGGCTACACCTTC	CASSSDRKFYGYTF
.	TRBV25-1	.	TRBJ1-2	TGTGCCAGCAGTGCCCTGGGGGGTATTATCCATGGCTACACCTTC	CASSALGGIIHGYTF
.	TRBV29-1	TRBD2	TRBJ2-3	TGCAGCGTTCAAGACCCACTAGCGGGGGGGTTAGATACGCAGTATTTT	CSVQDPLAGGLDTQYF
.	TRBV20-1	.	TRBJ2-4	TGCAGTGCTAGAACAGGGACAGCCAAAAACATTCAGTACTTC	CSARTGTAKNIQYF
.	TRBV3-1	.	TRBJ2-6	TGTGCCAGCAGCCAACCGGCTTTCAGTGGGGCCAACGTCCTGACTTTC	CASSQPAFSGANVLTF
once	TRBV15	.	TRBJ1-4	TGTGCCACCAGCAGAGATATGGGTGAAAAACTGTTTTTT	CATSRDMGEKLFF